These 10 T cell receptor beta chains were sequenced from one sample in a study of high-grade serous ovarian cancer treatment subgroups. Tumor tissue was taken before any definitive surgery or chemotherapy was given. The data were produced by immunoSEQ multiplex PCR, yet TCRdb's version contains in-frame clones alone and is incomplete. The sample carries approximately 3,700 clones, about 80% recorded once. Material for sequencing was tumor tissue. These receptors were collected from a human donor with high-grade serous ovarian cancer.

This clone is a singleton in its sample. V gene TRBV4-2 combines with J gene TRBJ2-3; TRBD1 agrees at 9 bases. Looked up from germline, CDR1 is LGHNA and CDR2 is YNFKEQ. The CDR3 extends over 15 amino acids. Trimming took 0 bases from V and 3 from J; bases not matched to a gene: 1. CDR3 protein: CASSQDGTGTDTQYF. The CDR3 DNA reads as TGTGCCAGCAGCCAAGATGGGACAGGGACAGATACGCAGTATTTT.

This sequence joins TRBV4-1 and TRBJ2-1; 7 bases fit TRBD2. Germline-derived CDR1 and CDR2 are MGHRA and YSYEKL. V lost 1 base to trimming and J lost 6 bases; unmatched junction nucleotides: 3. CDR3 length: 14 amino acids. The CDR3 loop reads CASSQGTRGNEQFF. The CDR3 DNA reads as TGCGCCAGCAGCCAAGGGACTAGAGGCAATGAGCAGTTCTTC.

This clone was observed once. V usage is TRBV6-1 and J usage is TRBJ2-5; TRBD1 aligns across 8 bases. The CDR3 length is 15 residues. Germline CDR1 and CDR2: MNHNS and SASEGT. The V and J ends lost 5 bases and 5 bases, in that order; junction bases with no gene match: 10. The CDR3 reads CASSPATGAGETQYF. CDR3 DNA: TGTGCCAGCAGTCCCGCGACAGGGGCGGGGGAGACCCAGTACTTC.

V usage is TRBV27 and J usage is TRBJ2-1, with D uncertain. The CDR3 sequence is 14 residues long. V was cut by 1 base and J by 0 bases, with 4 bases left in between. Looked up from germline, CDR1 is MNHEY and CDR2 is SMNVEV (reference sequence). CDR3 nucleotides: TGTGCCAGCAGTTTATACCCCTCCTACAATGAGCAGTTCTTC. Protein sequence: CASSLYPSYNEQFF.

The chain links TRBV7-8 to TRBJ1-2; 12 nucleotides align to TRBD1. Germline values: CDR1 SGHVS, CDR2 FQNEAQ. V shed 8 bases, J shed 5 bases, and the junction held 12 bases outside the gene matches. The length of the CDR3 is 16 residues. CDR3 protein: CASRSGGDRGQYGYTF. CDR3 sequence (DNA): TGTGCCAGCCGATCCGGAGGGGACAGGGGGCAATATGGCTACACCTTC.

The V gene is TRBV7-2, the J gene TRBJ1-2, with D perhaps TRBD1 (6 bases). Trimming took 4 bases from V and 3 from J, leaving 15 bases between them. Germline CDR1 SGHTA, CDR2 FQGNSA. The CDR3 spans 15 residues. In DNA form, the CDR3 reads TGTGCCAGCAGCTCGCAGCTAGGGACACACTATGGCTACACCTTC. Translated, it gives CASSSQLGTHYGYTF.

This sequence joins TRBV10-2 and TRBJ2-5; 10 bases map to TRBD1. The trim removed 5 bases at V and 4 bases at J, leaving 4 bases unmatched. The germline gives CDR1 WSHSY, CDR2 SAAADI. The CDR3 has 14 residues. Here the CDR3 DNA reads TGCGCCAGCAGTTGGGACAGGGGAAGAGAGACCCAGTACTTC. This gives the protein CASSWDRGRETQYF.

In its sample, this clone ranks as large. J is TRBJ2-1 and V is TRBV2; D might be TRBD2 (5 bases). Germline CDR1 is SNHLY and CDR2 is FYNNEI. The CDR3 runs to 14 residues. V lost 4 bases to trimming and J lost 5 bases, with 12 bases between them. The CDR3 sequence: CASSGTARNNEQFF. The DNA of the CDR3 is TGTGCCAGCAGTGGGACTGCCAGGAACAATGAGCAGTTCTTC.

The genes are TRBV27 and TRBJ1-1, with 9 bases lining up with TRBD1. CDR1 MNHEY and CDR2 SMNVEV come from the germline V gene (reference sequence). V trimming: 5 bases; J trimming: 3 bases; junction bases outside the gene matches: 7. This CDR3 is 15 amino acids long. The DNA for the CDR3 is TGTGCCAGCAGTACCCGGACAGGGGACCACACTGAAGCTTTCTTT. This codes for CASSTRTGDHTEAFF.

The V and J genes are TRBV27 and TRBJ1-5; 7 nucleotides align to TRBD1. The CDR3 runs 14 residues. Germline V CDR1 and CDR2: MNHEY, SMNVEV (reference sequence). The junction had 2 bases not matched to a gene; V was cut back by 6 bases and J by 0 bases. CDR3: CASSRDSSNQPQHF. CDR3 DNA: TGTGCCAGCAGCCGGGACAGTAGCAATCAGCCCCAGCATTTT.